Below, one TCR beta chain is given with its context. Its target is unknown. Germline loops: CDR1 SGHRS, CDR2 YFSETQ. With 0 bases clipped from V and 4 bases from J, the junction kept 3 bases outside the gene matches. CDR3 length: 15 amino acids. The data were obtained in a study of T cell responses to AZD1222 COVID-19 vaccine. Findings of the study overall: Dominant CD4 TCR responses targeted spike regions 160-218 and 743-854. Donors, mostly white British, included more females; clonal diversity was possibly underestimated.

The assay was immunoSEQ multiplex PCR, and TCRdb's table has in-frame clones only and misses some. The repertoire includes 150,000 or so clones, about nine tenths of them detected once, and around 5.1% sits in the top ten. This chain links TRBV5-1 with TRBJ2-2, with TRBD2 matching over 7 bases. The sample here was peripheral blood, taken on day 0 of AZD1222 vaccination. The origin of this receptor is an adult in good health. The CDR3 DNA sequence: TGCGCCAGCAGCTTGGGCGGGGGTCCCACCGGGGAGCTGTTTTTT. It yields the protein CASSLGGGPTGELFF.